The rows below give T cell receptor beta chains drawn from one sample of a study of blood T cells in healthy people across ages. One entry per CDR3 protein results from TCRdb running MiXCR on the 5' RACE reads. This sample has 650,000 or so distinct CDR3 sequences, with about 51% found just once. Material for sequencing was blood. These receptors were collected from a woman older than 75 in good health. Each CDR3 is given with its conserved first and last residue. The D gene is left open where the match is weak. Clone size is stated in some rows and not others, as once, few, many or a class when expanded.

J	V	D	size	CDR3	DNA
TRBJ1-2	TRBV12-3/TRBV12-4	.	many	CASSYDPGASSYGYTF	TGTGCCAGCAGCTACGATCCAGGGGCTTCAAGCTATGGCTACACCTTC
TRBJ1-2	TRBV19	.	.	CASSIPGSQRNGYTF	TGTGCCAGTAGTATTCCGGGATCCCAAAGGAATGGCTACACCTTC
TRBJ1-5	TRBV20-1	TRBD1	few	CSARTGDQPQHF	TGCAGTGCCAGGACAGGGGATCAGCCCCAGCATTTT
TRBJ2-5	TRBV20-1	TRBD2	many	CSASPGASGFQETQYF	TGCAGTGCTAGCCCGGGGGCTAGCGGGTTCCAAGAGACCCAGTACTTC
TRBJ2-1	TRBV20-1	.	.	CSAWDSTDNEQFF	TGCAGTGCTTGGGACTCCACGGACAATGAGCAGTTCTTC
TRBJ2-1	TRBV5-1	.	few	CASRLRWEQFF	TGCGCCAGCAGGCTCCGTTGGGAGCAGTTCTTC
TRBJ1-2	TRBV7-9	.	.	CASSPPVFHYGYTF	TGTGCCAGCAGCCCCCCCGTTTTTCACTATGGCTACACCTTC
TRBJ1-2	TRBV3-1	.	many	CASSQGEGSHGYTF	TGTGCCAGCAGCCAAGGAGAGGGCTCTCATGGCTACACCTTC
TRBJ2-4	TRBV25-1	.	.	CASSEYRAHKNIQYF	TGTGCCAGCAGTGAATACCGTGCCCACAAAAACATTCAGTACTTC
TRBJ2-1	TRBV3-1	TRBD2	many	CASSPSGGSYNEQFF	TGTGCCAGCAGCCCCAGCGGGGGGTCCTACAATGAGCAGTTCTTC
TRBJ2-1	TRBV25-1	.	.	CASSEYSPGGDRQFF	TGTGCCAGCAGTGAATATAGCCCAGGGGGGGATAGGCAGTTCTTC
TRBJ2-2	TRBV10-3	.	.	CAISVLSGGELFF	TGTGCAATCAGTGTTTTATCCGGCGGGGAGCTGTTTTTT
TRBJ2-6	TRBV18	.	.	CASSQSTSGANVLTF	TGTGCCAGCTCACAAAGTACCTCTGGGGCCAACGTCCTGACTTTC
TRBJ2-1	TRBV27	TRBD1	many	CASSWDRRSFVGEQFF	TGTGCCAGCAGTTGGGACAGAAGGTCCTTTGTTGGTGAGCAGTTCTTC
TRBJ2-2	TRBV2	.	.	CASSESTRNTGELFF	TGTGCCAGCAGTGAATCGACTAGGAACACCGGGGAGCTGTTTTTT
TRBJ2-3	TRBV20-1	.	many	CSARDEGEYMTDTQYF	TGCAGTGCTAGGGACGAGGGGGAGTATATGACAGATACGCAGTATTTT
TRBJ1-1	TRBV5-1	.	.	CASSNQGSTEAFF	TGCGCCAGCAGTAATCAGGGGAGCACTGAAGCTTTCTTT
TRBJ1-1	TRBV5-1	.	.	CASSLDSAEAFF	TGCGCCAGCAGCTTGGATTCGGCTGAAGCTTTCTTT
TRBJ2-7	TRBV29-1	TRBD1	few	CSPWRPGGALLSYEQYF	TGCAGCCCATGGCGGCCAGGGGGTGCCCTCTTAAGCTACGAGCAGTACTTC
TRBJ1-2	TRBV2	.	.	CASSDGTNYGYTF	TGTGCCAGCAGCGACGGGACAAACTATGGCTACACCTTC
TRBJ1-2	TRBV7-2	.	many	CASSDGPNYGYTF	TGTGCCAGCAGCGATGGACCAAACTATGGCTACACCTTC
TRBJ2-5	TRBV6-1	.	once	CASSEWGRQTQYF	TGTGCCAGCAGTGAGTGGGGGAGACAGACCCAGTACTTC
TRBJ2-1	TRBV5-1	TRBD2	few	CASSLVLAGVHEQFF	TGCGCCAGCAGCTTGGTTCTAGCGGGGGTCCATGAGCAGTTCTTC
TRBJ2-5	TRBV28	.	.	CANSLVHSQETQYF	TGTGCCAACAGTTTGGTTCACTCACAAGAGACCCAGTACTTC
TRBJ2-5	TRBV27	.	few	CASRLRGGTQYF	TGTGCCAGCAGGTTAAGGGGGGGGACCCAGTACTTC
TRBJ2-7	TRBV28	.	.	CASARYEQYF	TGTGCCAGCGCACGGTACGAGCAGTACTTC
TRBJ2-5	TRBV3-1	.	.	CASSQAGSAETQYF	TGTGCCAGCAGCCAAGCCGGGAGCGCGGAGACCCAGTACTTC
TRBJ1-1	TRBV27	.	many	CASSFEGRREAFF	TGTGCCAGCAGTTTCGAAGGCAGACGGGAAGCTTTCTTT
TRBJ1-2	TRBV20-1	TRBD1	.	CSASPGTARGYTF	TGCAGTGCTAGCCCCGGGACAGCTCGAGGCTACACCTTC
TRBJ2-3	TRBV12-3/TRBV12-4	TRBD1	.	CASSSGTGFLTDTQYF	TGTGCCAGCAGTTCCGGGACAGGGTTTCTTACAGATACGCAGTATTTT
TRBJ1-6	TRBV5-1	TRBD1	.	CASSTGTGVFSPLHF	TGCGCCAGCAGCACCGGGACAGGGGTTTTTTCACCCCTCCACTTT
TRBJ2-3	TRBV3-1	.	.	CASSSSSLGADTQYF	TGTGCCAGCAGCTCGTCGAGTTTGGGGGCAGATACGCAGTATTTT
TRBJ2-7	TRBV12-3/TRBV12-4	.	.	CASSSGNGEQYF	TGTGCCAGCAGCTCCGGGAACGGCGAGCAGTACTTC
TRBJ1-2	TRBV3-1	TRBD1	.	CASSQFGTGAYGYTF	TGTGCCAGCAGCCAATTCGGGACAGGGGCCTATGGCTACACCTTC
TRBJ2-4	TRBV12-3/TRBV12-4	TRBD1	.	CASSLRTGGTDIQYF	TGTGCCAGCAGTCTGCGGACAGGGGGCACGGACATTCAGTACTTC
TRBJ1-2	TRBV5-1	.	.	CASSFDGSNYGYTF	TGCGCCAGCAGCTTTGACGGGTCTAACTATGGCTACACCTTC
TRBJ1-1	TRBV19	.	.	CASSIMYAFASNTEAFF	TGTGCCAGTAGTATAATGTACGCGTTCGCGAGTAACACTGAAGCTTTCTTT
TRBJ2-5	TRBV6-4	.	.	CASSGGEGPYNEQYF	TGTGCCAGCAGTGGAGGAGAGGGGCCCTACAATGAGCAGTACTTC
TRBJ1-2	TRBV12-3/TRBV12-4	.	.	CALLAKADLYGYTF	TGTGCCTTGCTGGCCAAGGCAGACCTCTATGGCTACACCTTC
TRBJ2-1	TRBV20-1	.	.	CSASVSRRGGSNEQFF	TGCAGTGCTAGCGTCTCTCGGAGGGGGGGCTCCAATGAGCAGTTCTTC
TRBJ2-2	TRBV6-1	.	few	CAGCGEGATSEWELFF	TGTGCCGGTTGCGGGGAGGGGGCTACCTCGGAGTGGGAGCTGTTTTTT
TRBJ2-3	TRBV3-1	.	.	CASSQVTIDTQYF	TGTGCCAGCAGCCAAGTAACGATAGATACGCAGTATTTT
TRBJ2-1	TRBV20-1	.	.	CSAQPGAVEQFF	TGCAGTGCCCAGCCCGGGGCGGTTGAGCAGTTCTTC
TRBJ2-1	TRBV4-2	.	many	CASSQAYYNEQFF	TGTGCCAGCAGCCAAGCCTACTACAATGAGCAGTTCTTC